This T cell receptor beta chain was sequenced for a study of regulatory T cells in long-lasting Graves disease. Study conclusions and caveats: Preferential use of TRBV28, TRBJ1-2 and TRBJ2-5 was seen in persistent disease.

V was trimmed by 10 bases and J by 1 base, leaving 13 bases between them. The germline gives CDR1 MNHNS, CDR2 SASEGT. CDR3 length: 14 amino acids. Building of the TCR beta libraries involved iRepertoire HTBI primers and Arm-PCR of CDR3 regions. Each CDR3 protein gets one entry after TCRdb re-called the multiplex PCR reads with MiXCR. Here the sample spans 700,000 or so distinct CDR3 sequences, approximately 29% being singletons. Time point meaning: persistent/refractory GD, antithyroid drugs over 5 years with positive TRAb. PBMC RNA was the source of the TCR library. Details on this clonotype: The target antigen is unknown.

The gene calls are TRBV6-1 and TRBJ2-2; perhaps TRBD1 as D (6 bases). The clonotype was recovered from a female donor with Graves disease. The material sequenced was peripheral blood mononuclear cells (PBMCs), taken when the disease was refractory, from a patient treated with antithyroid drugs. CDR3 coding DNA: TGTGCCACCGCTTCACAGGGGAACACCGGGGAGCTGTTTTTT. Translating gives CATASQGNTGELFF.